These T cell receptor beta chains were read from a single sample in a study of post-analysis software for immune sequencing data. In TCRdb, the PCR reads were re-called with MiXCR into one record per CDR3 protein. Here the sample spans more than 450,000 distinct CDR3 sequences, 30% to 40% being singletons. The sequencing sample was made of blood. These receptors were taken from a girl under 18 with multiple sclerosis. Each CDR3 is given without its conserved first and last residue.

V gene	J gene	CDR3 length	CDR3 protein
TRBV12-3/TRBV12-4	TRBJ2-6	12	ASSLLAGANVLT
TRBV7-9	TRBJ1-2	11	ASSLEGVYGYT
TRBV5-1	TRBJ2-1	12	ASREELGGNEQF
TRBV5-1	TRBJ1-4	13	ASSYQGGANEKLF
TRBV20-1	TRBJ1-6	14	SVNRGTQTYNSPLH
TRBV20-1	TRBJ2-3	13	SALIAGTSTDTQY
TRBV27	TRBJ1-5	13	ASSLGQFSNQPQH
TRBV10-3	TRBJ2-1	13	AISESMASYNEQF
TRBV5-1	TRBJ2-3	12	ASSSSGREDTQY
TRBV10-2	NA	12	ASRSTGGDVIQY
TRBV11-2	TRBJ1-2	14	ASSLPAGGVSYGYT
TRBV18	TRBJ2-3	14	ASSPLAGGLEDTQY
TRBV20-1	TRBJ2-5	14	SATGGSSGIQETQY
TRBV20-1	TRBJ2-7	13	SAALGLAGGNEQY
TRBV7-8	TRBJ1-2	11	ASSLGRVSGYT
TRBV5-6	TRBJ1-5	13	ASSSDRGHNQPQH
TRBV20-1	TRBJ2-6	11	SARVPGANVLT
TRBV6-5	TRBJ2-1	10	ASGGGYNEQF
TRBV5-6	TRBJ2-3	12	ASSSRQGADAQY
TRBV5-1	TRBJ2-7	13	ASSLGDRRSYEQY
TRBV5-6	TRBJ2-5	13	ASSLLRGNQETQY
TRBV6-5	TRBJ1-5	12	ASSSAGVNQPQH
TRBV3-1	TRBJ2-7	14	ASSPAWGQGTYEQY
TRBV5-1	TRBJ1-6	14	ASSPSPDRASSPLH
TRBV20-1	TRBJ1-2	14	SARPFLGQSNYGYT
TRBV4-1	TRBJ2-7	12	ASSLGQFSYEQY
TRBV9	TRBJ2-2	11	ASSVGKTGELF
TRBV11-2	TRBJ1-2	14	ASSQEGLPTNYGYT
TRBV7-8	TRBJ1-2	12	ASSLAGAPHGYT
TRBV10-3	TRBJ2-1	11	AIRRGLNNEQF
TRBV29-1	TRBJ1-2	12	SVVVVVPPYGYT
TRBV14	TRBJ1-2	10	ASSQNNYGYT
TRBV3-1	TRBJ1-4	11	ASSQDDREGLF
TRBV5-6	TRBJ2-5	13	ASSLEAGGPETQY
TRBV6-2/TRBV6-3	TRBJ1-5	11	ASSKNRDQPQH
TRBV5-1	TRBJ1-4	14	ASSPAGGAGNEKLF
TRBV29-1	TRBJ1-2	10	SVERGLKGYT
TRBV5-1	TRBJ1-2	11	ASSLAGQMGYT
TRBV4-2	TRBJ1-2	15	ASSQEPLKTERGGYT
TRBV10-3	TRBJ2-5	12	AIRPGLGGETQY
TRBV20-1	TRBJ1-4	12	SAGPTGYNEKLF